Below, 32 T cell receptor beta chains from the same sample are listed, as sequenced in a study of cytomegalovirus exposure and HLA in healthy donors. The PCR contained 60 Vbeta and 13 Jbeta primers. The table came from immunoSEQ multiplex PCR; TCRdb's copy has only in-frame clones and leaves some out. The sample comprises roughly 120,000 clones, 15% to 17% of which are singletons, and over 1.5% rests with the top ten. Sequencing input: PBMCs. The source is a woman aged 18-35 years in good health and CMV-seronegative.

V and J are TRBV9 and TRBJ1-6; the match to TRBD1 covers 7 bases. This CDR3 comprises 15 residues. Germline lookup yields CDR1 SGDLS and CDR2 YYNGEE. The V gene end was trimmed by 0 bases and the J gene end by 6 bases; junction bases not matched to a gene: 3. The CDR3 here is CASSVGAGGNSPLHF. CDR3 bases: TGTGCCAGCAGCGTAGGGGCAGGGGGTAATTCACCCCTCCACTTT.

The CDR3 DNA follows: TGTGCCAGCAGAGAGACAGGAGGCGAAGGGGAAGCTTTCTTT. It encodes CASRETGGEGEAFF. The rearrangement links TRBV6-5 to TRBJ1-1; D is possibly TRBD1 (6 bases). V was cut by 6 bases and J by 8 bases, with 19 bases left in between. The CDR3 runs to 14 residues. Germline lookup yields CDR1 MNHEY and CDR2 SVGAGI.

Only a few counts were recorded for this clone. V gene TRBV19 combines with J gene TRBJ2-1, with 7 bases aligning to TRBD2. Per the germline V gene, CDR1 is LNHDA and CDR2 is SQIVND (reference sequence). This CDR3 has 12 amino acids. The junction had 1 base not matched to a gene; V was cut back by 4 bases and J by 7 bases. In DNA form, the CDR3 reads TGTGCCAGTAGTACTAGCGGAAATGAGCAGTTCTTC. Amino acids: CASSTSGNEQFF.

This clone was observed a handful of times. For the CDR3, the DNA is TGTGCCAGCAGTAAAGGACAGGGGGACTCTGAAGCTTTCTTT. It encodes CASSKGQGDSEAFF. The genes are TRBV6-5 and TRBJ1-1; 10 bases line up with TRBD1. The CDR3 has 14 residues. V shed 5 bases and J 6 bases; nucleotides not matched to a gene: 6. The germline gives CDR1 MNHEY, CDR2 SVGAGI.

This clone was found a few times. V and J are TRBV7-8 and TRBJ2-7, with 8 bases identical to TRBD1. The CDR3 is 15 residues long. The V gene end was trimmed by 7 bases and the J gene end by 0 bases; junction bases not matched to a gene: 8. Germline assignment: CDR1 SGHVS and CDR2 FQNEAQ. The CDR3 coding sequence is TGTGCCAGCAAGGGGGACAGGATGAGCTCCTACGAGCAGTACTTC. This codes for CASKGDRMSSYEQYF.

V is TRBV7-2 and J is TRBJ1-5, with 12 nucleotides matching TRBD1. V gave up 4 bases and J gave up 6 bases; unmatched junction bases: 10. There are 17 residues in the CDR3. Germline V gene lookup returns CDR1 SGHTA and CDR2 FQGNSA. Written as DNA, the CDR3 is TGTGCCAGCAGCTCCGGGACAGGGGGCGCGTGGGGTCAGCCCCAGCATTTT. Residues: CASSSGTGGAWGQPQHF.

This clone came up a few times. Here the CDR3 reads CASRTTRGRITDTQYF. CDR3 nucleotides: TGTGCCAGCAGAACCACACGGGGGAGGATAACAGATACGCAGTATTTT. The chain employs TRBV5-6 and TRBJ2-3, with a weak D call TRBD2 (6 bases). V shed 5 bases and J shed 3 bases, with 19 bases lying between them. The CDR3 is 16 residues long. The V gene's germline CDR1 is SGHDT and CDR2 YYEEEE.

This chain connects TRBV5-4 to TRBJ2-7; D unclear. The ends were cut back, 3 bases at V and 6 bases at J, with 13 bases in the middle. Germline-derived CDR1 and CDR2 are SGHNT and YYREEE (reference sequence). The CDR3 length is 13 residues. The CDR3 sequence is CASSSTDISEQYF. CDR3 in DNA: TGTGCCAGCAGCTCGACCGACATCTCCGAGCAGTACTTC. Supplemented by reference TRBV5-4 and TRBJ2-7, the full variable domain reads ETGVTQSPTHLIKTRGQQVTLRCSSQSGHNTVSWYQQALGQGPQFIFQYYREEENGRGNFPPRFSGLQFPNYSSELNVNALELDDSALYLCASSSTDISEQYFGPGTRLTVT.

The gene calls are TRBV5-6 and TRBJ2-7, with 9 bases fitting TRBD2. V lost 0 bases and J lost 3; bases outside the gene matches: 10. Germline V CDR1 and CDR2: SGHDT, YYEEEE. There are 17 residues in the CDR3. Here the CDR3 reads CASSLGPTRAGGYEQYF. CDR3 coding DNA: TGTGCCAGCAGCTTGGGCCCTACTAGAGCGGGGGGCTACGAGCAGTACTTC.

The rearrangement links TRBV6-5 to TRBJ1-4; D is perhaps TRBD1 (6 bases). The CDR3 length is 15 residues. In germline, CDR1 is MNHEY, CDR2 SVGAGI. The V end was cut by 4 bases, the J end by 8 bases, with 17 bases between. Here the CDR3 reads CASSLTTGLAEKLFF. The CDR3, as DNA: TGTGCCAGCAGTTTAACGACAGGACTTGCCGAAAAACTGTTTTTT.

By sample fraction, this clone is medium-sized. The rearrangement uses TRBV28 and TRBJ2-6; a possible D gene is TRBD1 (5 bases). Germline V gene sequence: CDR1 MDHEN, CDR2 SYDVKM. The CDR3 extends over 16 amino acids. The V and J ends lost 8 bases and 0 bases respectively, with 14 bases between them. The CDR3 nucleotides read TGTGCCAGCGGCAGACAGTTCGGCTCTGGGGCCAACGTCCTGACTTTC. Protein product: CASGRQFGSGANVLTF.

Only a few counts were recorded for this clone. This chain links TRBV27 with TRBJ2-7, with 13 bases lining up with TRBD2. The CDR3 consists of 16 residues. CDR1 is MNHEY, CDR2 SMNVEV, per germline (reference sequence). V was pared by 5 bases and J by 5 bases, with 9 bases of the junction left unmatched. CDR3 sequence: CASSVTTSGGNNEQYF. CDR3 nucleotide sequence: TGTGCCAGCAGTGTAACGACTAGCGGGGGGAACAACGAGCAGTACTTC.

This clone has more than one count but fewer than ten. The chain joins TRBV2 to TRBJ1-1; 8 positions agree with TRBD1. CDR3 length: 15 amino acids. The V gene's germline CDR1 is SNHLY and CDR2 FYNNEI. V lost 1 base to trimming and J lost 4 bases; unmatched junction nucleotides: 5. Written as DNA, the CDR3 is TGTGCCAGCAGTGAAGGGACAGGGACGGGCACTGAAGCTTTCTTT. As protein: CASSEGTGTGTEAFF.

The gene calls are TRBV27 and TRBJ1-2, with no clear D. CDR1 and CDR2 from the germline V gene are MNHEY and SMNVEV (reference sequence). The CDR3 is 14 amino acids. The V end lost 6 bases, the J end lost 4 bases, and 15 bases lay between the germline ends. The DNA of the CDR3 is TGTGCCAGCAGCCCCGAGGGAGGGAGCTATGGCTACACCTTC. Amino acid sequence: CASSPEGGSYGYTF.

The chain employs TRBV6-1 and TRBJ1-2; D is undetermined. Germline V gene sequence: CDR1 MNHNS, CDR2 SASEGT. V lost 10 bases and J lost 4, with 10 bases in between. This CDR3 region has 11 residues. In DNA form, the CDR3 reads TGTGCCACCGGGGATAGCTATGGCTACACCTTC. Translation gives CATGDSYGYTF.

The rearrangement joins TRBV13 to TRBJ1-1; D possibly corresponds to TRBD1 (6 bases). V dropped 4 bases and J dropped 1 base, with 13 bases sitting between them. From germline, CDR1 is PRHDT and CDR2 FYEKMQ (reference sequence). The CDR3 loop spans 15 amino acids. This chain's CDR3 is CASSYRRGANTEAFF. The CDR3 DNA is TGTGCCAGCAGCTACCGACGGGGGGCGAACACTGAAGCTTTCTTT.

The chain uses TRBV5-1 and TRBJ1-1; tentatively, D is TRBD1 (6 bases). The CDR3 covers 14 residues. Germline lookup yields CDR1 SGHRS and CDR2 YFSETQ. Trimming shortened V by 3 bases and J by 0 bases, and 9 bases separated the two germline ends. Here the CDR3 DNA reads TGCGCCAGCAGCTACGGACAGATGAACACTGAAGCTTTCTTT. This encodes CASSYGQMNTEAFF.

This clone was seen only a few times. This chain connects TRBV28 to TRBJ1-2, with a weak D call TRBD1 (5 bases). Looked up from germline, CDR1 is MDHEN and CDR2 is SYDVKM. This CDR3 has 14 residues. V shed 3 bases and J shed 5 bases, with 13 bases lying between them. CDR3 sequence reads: CASSLGGRVYGYTF. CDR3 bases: TGTGCCAGCAGTTTGGGGGGTAGGGTTTATGGCTACACCTTC.

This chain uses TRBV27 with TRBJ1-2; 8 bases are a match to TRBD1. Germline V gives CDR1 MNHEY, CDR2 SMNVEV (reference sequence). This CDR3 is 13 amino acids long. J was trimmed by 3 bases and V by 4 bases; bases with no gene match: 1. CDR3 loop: CASSYRGYYGYTF. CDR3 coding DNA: TGTGCCAGCAGTTACAGGGGGTACTATGGCTACACCTTC.

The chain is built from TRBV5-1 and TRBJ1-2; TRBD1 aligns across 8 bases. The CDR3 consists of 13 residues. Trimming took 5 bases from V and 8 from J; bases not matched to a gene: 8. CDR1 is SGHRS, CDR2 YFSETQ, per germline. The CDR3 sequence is CASRDGTGGGYTF. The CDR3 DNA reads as TGCGCCAGCAGAGATGGGACAGGCGGAGGCTACACCTTC.

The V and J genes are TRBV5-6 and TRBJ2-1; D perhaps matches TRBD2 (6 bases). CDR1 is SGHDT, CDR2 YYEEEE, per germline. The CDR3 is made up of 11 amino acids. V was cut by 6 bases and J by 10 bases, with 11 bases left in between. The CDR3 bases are TGTGCCAGCATCCTTAGCGGCGAGCAGTTCTTC. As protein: CASILSGEQFF.

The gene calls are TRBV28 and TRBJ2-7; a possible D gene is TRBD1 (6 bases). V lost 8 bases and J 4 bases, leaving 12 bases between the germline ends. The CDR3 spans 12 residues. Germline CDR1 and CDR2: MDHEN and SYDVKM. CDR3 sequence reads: CASGGRTYEQYF. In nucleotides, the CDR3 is TGTGCCAGCGGGGGCAGAACTTACGAGCAGTACTTC.

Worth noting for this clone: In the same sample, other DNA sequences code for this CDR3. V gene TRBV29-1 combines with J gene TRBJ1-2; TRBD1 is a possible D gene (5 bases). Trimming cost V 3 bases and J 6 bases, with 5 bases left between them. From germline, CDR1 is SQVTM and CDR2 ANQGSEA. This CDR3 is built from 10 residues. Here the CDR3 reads CSVDRDGYTF. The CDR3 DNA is TGCAGCGTTGACAGGGATGGCTACACCTTC.

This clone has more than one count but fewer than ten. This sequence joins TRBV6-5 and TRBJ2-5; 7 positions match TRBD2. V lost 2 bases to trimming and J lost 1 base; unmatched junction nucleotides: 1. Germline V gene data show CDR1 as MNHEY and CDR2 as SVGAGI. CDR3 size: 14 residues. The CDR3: CASSYGGGQETQYF. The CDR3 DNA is TGTGCCAGCAGTTACGGCGGGGGCCAAGAGACCCAGTACTTC.

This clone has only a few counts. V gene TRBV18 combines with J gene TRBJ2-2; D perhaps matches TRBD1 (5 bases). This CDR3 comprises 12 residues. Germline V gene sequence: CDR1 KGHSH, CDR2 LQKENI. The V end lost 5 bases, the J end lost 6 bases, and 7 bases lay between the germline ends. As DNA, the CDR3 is TGTGCCAGCTCAATAGGGGCCGGGGAGCTGTTTTTT. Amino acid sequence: CASSIGAGELFF. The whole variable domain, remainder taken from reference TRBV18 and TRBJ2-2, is NAGVMQNPRHLVRRRGQEARLRCSPMKGHSHVYWYRQLPEEGLKFMVYLQKENIIDESGMPKERFSAEFPKEGPSILRIQQVVRGDSAAYFCASSIGAGELFFGEGSRLTVL.

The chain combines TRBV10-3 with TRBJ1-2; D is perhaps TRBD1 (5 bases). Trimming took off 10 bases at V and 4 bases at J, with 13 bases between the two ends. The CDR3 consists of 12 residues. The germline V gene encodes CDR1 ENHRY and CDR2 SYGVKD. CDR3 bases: TGTGCCACCAACGGGGGTCCCTATGGCTACACCTTC. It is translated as CATNGGPYGYTF.

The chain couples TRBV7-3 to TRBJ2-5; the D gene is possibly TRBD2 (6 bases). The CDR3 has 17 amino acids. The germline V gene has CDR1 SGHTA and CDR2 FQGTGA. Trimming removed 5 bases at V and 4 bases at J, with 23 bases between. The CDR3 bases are TGTGCCAGCAGCCCCCGTCGGTCTAGCGTTCAACCAGAGACCCAGTACTTC. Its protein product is CASSPRRSSVQPETQYF.

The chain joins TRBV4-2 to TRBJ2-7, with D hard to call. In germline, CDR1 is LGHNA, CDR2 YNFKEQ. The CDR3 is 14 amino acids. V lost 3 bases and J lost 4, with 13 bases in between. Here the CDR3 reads CASSHSGLKYEQYF. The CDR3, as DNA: TGTGCCAGCAGCCACTCTGGTCTAAAATACGAGCAGTACTTC.

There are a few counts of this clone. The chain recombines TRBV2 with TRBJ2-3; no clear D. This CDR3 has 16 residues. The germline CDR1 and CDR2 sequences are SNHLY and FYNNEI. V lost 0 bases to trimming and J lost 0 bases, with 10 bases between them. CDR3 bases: TGTGCCAGCAGTGAAGCTTCAAGCCCGAGCACAGATACGCAGTATTTT. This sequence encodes CASSEASSPSTDTQYF.

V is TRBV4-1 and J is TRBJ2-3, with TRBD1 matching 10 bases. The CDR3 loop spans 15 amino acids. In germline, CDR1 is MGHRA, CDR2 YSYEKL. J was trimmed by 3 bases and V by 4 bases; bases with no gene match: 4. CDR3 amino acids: CASSLRQGATDTQYF. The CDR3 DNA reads TGCGCCAGCAGCCTCAGACAGGGGGCTACAGATACGCAGTATTTT.

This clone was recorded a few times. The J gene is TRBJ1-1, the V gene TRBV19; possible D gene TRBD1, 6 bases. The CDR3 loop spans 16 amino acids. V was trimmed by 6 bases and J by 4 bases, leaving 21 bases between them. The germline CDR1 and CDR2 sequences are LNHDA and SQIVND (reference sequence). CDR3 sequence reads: CASRLYSGALITEAFF. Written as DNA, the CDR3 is TGTGCCAGTAGGCTCTACTCAGGGGCGCTTATCACTGAAGCTTTCTTT.

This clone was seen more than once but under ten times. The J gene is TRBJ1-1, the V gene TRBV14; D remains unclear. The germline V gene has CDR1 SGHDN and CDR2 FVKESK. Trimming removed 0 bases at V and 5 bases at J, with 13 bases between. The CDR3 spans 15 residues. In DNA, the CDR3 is TGTGCCAGCAGCCAAGATCTCGGGATCCGGACTGAAGCTTTCTTT. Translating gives CASSQDLGIRTEAFF.